This is a list of T cell receptor beta chains from one sample in a study of long-term antiretroviral therapy in people with HIV. Assay used: immunoSEQ multiplex PCR; TCRdb lists only in-frame clones, some missing. This table holds fewer than 15,000 clones, under 85% found once. Sequencing used unsorted PBMCs, obtained 0.8 years before starting antiretroviral therapy. These receptors came from a woman between 35 and 50 years old with HIV. Both conserved end residues are part of each CDR3. A D gene is named only where the DNA matches it firmly. Expanded clones get a size class; other rows say once, few or many, or leave the size out.

J: TRBJ2-2; V: TRBV5-1; size: -; D: -; CDR3: CASSLDGTGELFF; DNA: TGCGCCAGCAGCTTGGATGGCACCGGGGAGCTGTTTTTT
J: TRBJ1-1; V: TRBV18; size: -; D: -; CDR3: CASSRTTPNTEAFF; DNA: TGTGCCAGCTCGCGGACAACGCCGAACACTGAAGCTTTCTTT
J: TRBJ2-5; V: TRBV18; size: -; D: -; CDR3: CASSPPVGSETQYF; DNA: TGTGCCAGCTCACCACCGGTGGGCTCAGAGACCCAGTACTTC
J: TRBJ2-5; V: TRBV4-3; size: -; D: TRBD2; CDR3: CASSQDAGEGAQYF; DNA: TGCGCCAGCAGCCAAGATGCGGGGGAAGGTGCCCAGTACTTC
J: TRBJ2-1; V: TRBV27; size: -; D: -; CDR3: CASSLRLNSHEQFF; DNA: TGTGCCAGCAGTCTAAGGCTAAACAGTCATGAGCAGTTCTTC
J: TRBJ1-2; V: TRBV29-1; size: -; D: -; CDR3: CSVEEGGYTF; DNA: TGCAGCGTTGAAGAGGGTGGCTACACCTTC
J: TRBJ1-4; V: TRBV6-1; size: -; D: -; CDR3: CASSSVMNEKLFF; DNA: TGTGCCAGCTCATCGGTCATGAATGAAAAACTGTTTTTT
J: TRBJ2-7; V: TRBV19; size: -; D: -; CDR3: CASSIGASYEQYF; DNA: TGTGCCAGTAGTATAGGGGCTAGTTACGAGCAGTACTTC
J: TRBJ1-2; V: TRBV6-6; size: -; D: -; CDR3: CASSYMDGFKAGYTF; DNA: TGTGCCAGCAGTTACATGGACGGGTTTAAGGCTGGCTACACCTTC
J: TRBJ2-1; V: TRBV5-4; size: -; D: TRBD2; CDR3: CASSLKREVDNEQFF; DNA: TGTGCCAGCAGCTTAAAGCGGGAGGTCGACAATGAGCAGTTCTTC
J: TRBJ2-3; V: TRBV6-5; size: -; D: -; CDR3: CASRGADTQYF; DNA: TGTGCCAGCAGAGGAGCAGATACGCAGTATTTT
J: TRBJ2-5; V: TRBV5-4; size: -; D: -; CDR3: CASSSELYSKETQYF; DNA: TGTGCCAGCAGCTCCGAACTATACTCTAAAGAGACCCAGTACTTC
J: TRBJ1-2; V: TRBV18; size: -; D: -; CDR3: CASSPQGSGYGYTF; DNA: TGTGCCAGCTCACCACAGGGGTCGGGCTATGGCTACACCTTC
J: TRBJ2-7; V: TRBV19; size: -; D: TRBD1; CDR3: CASQPTGYIYEQYF; DNA: TGTGCCAGTCAACCGACAGGGTACATCTACGAGCAGTACTTC
J: TRBJ2-7; V: TRBV11-2; size: -; D: -; CDR3: CASSSLDSFYEQYF; DNA: TGTGCCAGCAGCTCCCTGGACAGTTTCTACGAGCAGTACTTC
J: TRBJ2-7; V: TRBV7-9; size: -; D: -; CDR3: CASSFNRLEQYF; DNA: TGTGCCAGCAGCTTTAATCGTCTCGAGCAGTACTTC
J: TRBJ2-7; V: TRBV2; size: -; D: TRBD2; CDR3: CASRLAGGYEQYF; DNA: TGTGCCAGCAGGCTAGCGGGAGGATACGAGCAGTACTTC
J: TRBJ2-2; V: TRBV19; size: -; D: -; CDR3: CASSTRDRTGELFF; DNA: TGTGCCAGTAGTACTCGAGATAGGACCGGGGAGCTGTTTTTT
J: TRBJ1-1; V: TRBV7-2; size: few; D: -; CDR3: CASSSQGGVTEAFF; DNA: TGTGCCAGCAGCTCCCAGGGCGGGGTGACTGAAGCTTTCTTT
J: TRBJ2-7; V: TRBV7-2; size: -; D: -; CDR3: CASSLGAPSYEQYF; DNA: TGTGCCAGCAGCTTAGGGGCACCTTCCTACGAGCAGTACTTC
J: TRBJ2-1; V: TRBV19; size: -; D: -; CDR3: CASRSWGGSYNEQFF; DNA: TGTGCCAGTAGGAGTTGGGGAGGTTCCTACAATGAGCAGTTCTTC
J: TRBJ2-5; V: TRBV4-1; size: -; D: -; CDR3: CASSPVSGGQETQYF; DNA: TGCGCCAGCAGCCCTGTTTCAGGGGGGCAAGAGACCCAGTACTTC
J: TRBJ2-1; V: TRBV11-2; size: once; D: -; CDR3: CASSLLGSGNEQFF; DNA: TGTGCCAGCAGCTTATTAGGGAGCGGGAATGAGCAGTTCTTC
J: TRBJ2-7; V: TRBV5-1; size: few; D: -; CDR3: CASSLDTIAAYEQYF; DNA: TGCGCCAGCAGCTTGGACACAATCGCCGCCTACGAGCAGTACTTC
J: TRBJ2-7; V: TRBV13; size: -; D: -; CDR3: CASRGRANEQYF; DNA: TGTGCCAGCAGGGGCAGGGCCAACGAGCAGTACTTC
J: TRBJ2-1; V: TRBV5-1; size: -; D: TRBD2; CDR3: CASSLGLAASSYNEQFF; DNA: TGCGCCAGCAGCTTGGGACTAGCGGCCAGCTCCTACAATGAGCAGTTCTTC
J: TRBJ1-1; V: TRBV10-3; size: -; D: -; CDR3: CAITVDRRNTEAFF; DNA: TGTGCCATCACCGTAGACAGAAGGAACACTGAAGCTTTCTTT
J: TRBJ2-5; V: TRBV7-2; size: -; D: TRBD1; CDR3: CASSSDRVSLGETQYF; DNA: TGTGCCAGCAGCTCGGACAGGGTTTCTCTGGGAGAGACCCAGTACTTC
J: TRBJ2-1; V: TRBV7-9; size: -; D: -; CDR3: CASSLGPGGLNEQFF; DNA: TGTGCCAGCAGCTTAGGCCCCGGGGGTCTCAATGAGCAGTTCTTC
J: TRBJ1-5; V: TRBV9; size: few; D: -; CDR3: CASSPRDGSYQPQHF; DNA: TGTGCCAGCAGCCCCAGGGACGGCAGCTATCAGCCCCAGCATTTT
J: TRBJ2-7; V: TRBV19; size: -; D: -; CDR3: CASSDDRSSYEQYF; DNA: TGTGCCAGTTCCGACGACAGGTCCTCCTACGAGCAGTACTTC
J: TRBJ2-2; V: TRBV5-1; size: -; D: -; CDR3: CASSRVPNTGELFF; DNA: TGCGCCAGCAGCCGCGTTCCGAACACCGGGGAGCTGTTTTTT
J: TRBJ1-2; V: TRBV19; size: -; D: -; CDR3: CASSIPGYYGYTF; DNA: TGTGCCAGTAGTATCCCGGGTTACTATGGCTACACCTTC
J: TRBJ1-1; V: TRBV6-5; size: -; D: -; CDR3: CASSYSGQANTEAFF; DNA: TGTGCCAGCAGTTACTCGGGCCAGGCGAACACTGAAGCTTTCTTT
J: TRBJ2-1; V: TRBV11-1; size: -; D: TRBD1; CDR3: CASSLVPGGSYNEQFF; DNA: TGTGCCAGCAGCTTAGTTCCAGGGGGCTCCTACAATGAGCAGTTCTTC
J: TRBJ1-5; V: TRBV28; size: -; D: TRBD1; CDR3: CASQQGLRVKSNQPQHF; DNA: TGTGCCAGCCAACAGGGGTTACGGGTAAAGAGCAATCAGCCCCAGCATTTT
J: TRBJ2-1; V: TRBV5-1; size: -; D: -; CDR3: CASSLVRGLSYNEQFF; DNA: TGCGCCAGCAGCTTGGTTCGGGGGCTCTCCTACAATGAGCAGTTCTTC
J: TRBJ2-1; V: TRBV25-1; size: -; D: -; CDR3: CASSAPRGGQLYNEQFF; DNA: TGTGCCAGCAGTGCCCCAAGGGGGGGACAGTTATACAATGAGCAGTTCTTC
J: TRBJ2-2; V: TRBV7-3; size: -; D: TRBD2; CDR3: CASSLTSGMLAGELFF; DNA: TGTGCCAGCAGCTTAACTAGCGGGATGTTAGCCGGGGAGCTGTTTTTT
J: TRBJ1-1; V: TRBV6-1; size: once; D: -; CDR3: CASVLVTEAFF; DNA: TGTGCCAGCGTGTTAGTAACTGAAGCTTTCTTT
J: TRBJ2-4; V: TRBV2; size: -; D: -; CDR3: CASSALGKPTRNIQYF; DNA: TGTGCCAGCAGTGCCCTGGGAAAACCGACAAGAAACATTCAGTACTTC
J: TRBJ1-2; V: TRBV6-6; size: -; D: -; CDR3: CASSYTAGNIGYTF; DNA: TGTGCCAGCAGTTATACAGCTGGTAATATCGGCTACACCTTC
J: TRBJ2-7; V: TRBV2; size: -; D: -; CDR3: CASSEGPPVVGNHEQYF; DNA: TGTGCCAGCAGTGAGGGCCCGCCGGTGGTTGGGAACCACGAGCAGTACTTC
J: TRBJ2-1; V: TRBV7-8; size: -; D: -; CDR3: CASSINEQFF; DNA: TGTGCCAGCAGCATCAATGAGCAGTTCTTC
J: TRBJ1-2; V: TRBV6-5; size: -; D: -; CDR3: CASSYSGYGYTF; DNA: TGTGCCAGCAGTTACTCGGGTTATGGCTACACCTTC
J: TRBJ2-3; V: TRBV5-1; size: -; D: TRBD2; CDR3: CASSRTSGSALRTQYF; DNA: TGCGCCAGCAGCCGGACTAGCGGGAGCGCCTTGCGGACGCAGTATTTT
J: TRBJ2-1; V: TRBV29-1; size: -; D: -; CDR3: CSAGSEQFF; DNA: TGCAGCGCGGGTAGCGAGCAGTTCTTC
J: TRBJ2-7; V: TRBV7-3; size: -; D: TRBD1; CDR3: CASSYNRDRASYEQYF; DNA: TGTGCCAGCAGCTACAACCGGGACAGGGCTAGCTACGAGCAGTACTTC
J: TRBJ1-1; V: TRBV18; size: -; D: -; CDR3: CASSVGENTEAFF; DNA: TGTGCCAGCTCAGTGGGGGAGAACACTGAAGCTTTCTTT
J: TRBJ2-3; V: TRBV4-3; size: large; D: TRBD2; CDR3: CASSQDGTSVTDTQYF; DNA: TGCGCCAGCAGCCAAGATGGGACTAGCGTGACAGATACGCAGTATTTT